This paragraph covers one T cell receptor (beta chain) sequence. The ends were cut back, 5 bases at V and 1 base at J, with 14 bases in the middle. Per the germline V gene, CDR1 is SEHNR and CDR2 is FQNEAQ (reference sequence). CDR3 length equals 16 residues. The source of the sample is a study of PD-L1 blockade in urothelial cancer. The overall study: Analyses used blood from 3 weeks (second dose) and 6 weeks after treatment start.

The table came from immunoSEQ multiplex PCR; TCRdb's copy has only in-frame clones and leaves some out. The sample consists of 35,000 to 45,000 clones, around 90% of them appearing once. The sequence was obtained from a man in his sixties or seventies with urothelial cancer. The gene calls are TRBV7-9 and TRBJ2-2; a possible D gene is TRBD1 (6 bases). Specimen: PBMCs, collected around atezolizumab (anti-PD-L1) treatment. The CDR3 nucleotides are TGTGCCAGCAGCCCCCCTTCGACAGGGAACACCGGGGAGCTGTTTTTT. Its translation: CASSPPSTGNTGELFF.